What follows describes a single T cell receptor beta chain. Its matching antigen is unknown. This sample was taken from a study of cytomegalovirus exposure and HLA in healthy donors. Study conclusions and caveats: Per published accounts, TCR beta sequences correctly predicted the HLA-A and HLA-B alleles of most subjects. Across donors, sequencing depth was assumed by presence/absence analyses to be roughly uniform. Among donors in an Asian-associated ancestry cluster, a later analysis reportedly found fewer N-insertions than the approximately 670-donor mean. The classifier reportedly diagnosed cytomegalovirus status with high sensitivity and specificity.

The germline CDR1 and CDR2 sequences are SNHLY and FYNNEI. The CDR3 is made up of 14 amino acids. V shed 6 bases and J 8 bases; nucleotides not matched to a gene: 7. Use of 60 Vbeta and 13 Jbeta primers characterized the PCR. Sequencing used immunoSEQ multiplex PCR; TCRdb keeps in-frame clones, though not all of them. This table holds nearly 110,000 clones, roughly 82% found once. The clonotype originates from a man aged 45-60 years in good health and CMV-seronegative. The rearrangement links TRBV2 to TRBJ1-6, with TRBD1 identical over 7 bases. Sequencing was performed on PBMCs. CDR3: CASRLDRTDSPLHF. The CDR3 DNA reads as TGTGCCAGCAGACTGGACAGGACGGATTCACCCCTCCACTTT.